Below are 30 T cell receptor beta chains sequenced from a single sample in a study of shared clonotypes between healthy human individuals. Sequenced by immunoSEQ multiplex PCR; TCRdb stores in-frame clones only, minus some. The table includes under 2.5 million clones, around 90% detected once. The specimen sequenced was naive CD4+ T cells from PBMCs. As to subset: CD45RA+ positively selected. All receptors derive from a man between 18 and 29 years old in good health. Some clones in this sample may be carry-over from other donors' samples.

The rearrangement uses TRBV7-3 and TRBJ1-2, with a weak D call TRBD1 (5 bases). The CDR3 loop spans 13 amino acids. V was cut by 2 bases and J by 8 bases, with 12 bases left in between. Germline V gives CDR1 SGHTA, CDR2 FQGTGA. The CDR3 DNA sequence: TGTGCCAGCAGCTTAGAGTCCGGGACGGGCTACACCTTC. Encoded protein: CASSLESGTGYTF.

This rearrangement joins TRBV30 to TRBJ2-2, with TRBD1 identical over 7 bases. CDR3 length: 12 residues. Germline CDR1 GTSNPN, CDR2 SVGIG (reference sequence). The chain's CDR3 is CGIHRGSGELFF. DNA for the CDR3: TGTGGAATCCACAGGGGTTCCGGGGAGCTGTTTTTT.

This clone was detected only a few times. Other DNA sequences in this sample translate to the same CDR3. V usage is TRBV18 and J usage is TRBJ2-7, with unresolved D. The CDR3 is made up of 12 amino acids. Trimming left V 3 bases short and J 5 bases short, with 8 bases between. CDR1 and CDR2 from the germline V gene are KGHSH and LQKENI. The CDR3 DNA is TGTGCCAGCTCACCTGGACGGGACGAGCAGTACTTC. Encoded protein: CASSPGRDEQYF. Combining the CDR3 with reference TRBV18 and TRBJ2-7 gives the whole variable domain NAGVMQNPRHLVRRRGQEARLRCSPMKGHSHVYWYRQLPEEGLKFMVYLQKENIIDESGMPKERFSAEFPKEGPSILRIQQVVRGDSAAYFCASSPGRDEQYFGPGTRLTVT.

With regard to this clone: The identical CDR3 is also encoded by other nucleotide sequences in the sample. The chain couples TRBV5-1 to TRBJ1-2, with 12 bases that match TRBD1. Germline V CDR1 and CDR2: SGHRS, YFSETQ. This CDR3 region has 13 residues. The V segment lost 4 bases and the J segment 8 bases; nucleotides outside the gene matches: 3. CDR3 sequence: CASSPGTGGGYTF. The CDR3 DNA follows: TGCGCCAGCAGCCCGGGGACAGGGGGCGGCTACACCTTC. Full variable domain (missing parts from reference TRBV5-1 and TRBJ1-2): KAGVTQTPRYLIKTRGQQVTLSCSPISGHRSVSWYQQTPGQGLQFLFEYFSETQRNKGNFPGRFSGRQFSNSRSEMNVSTLELGDSALYLCASSPGTGGGYTFGSGTRLTVV.

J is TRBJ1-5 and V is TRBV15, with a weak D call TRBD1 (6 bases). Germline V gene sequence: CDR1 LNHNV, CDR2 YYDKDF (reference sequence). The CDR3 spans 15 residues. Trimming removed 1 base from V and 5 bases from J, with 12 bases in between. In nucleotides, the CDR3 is TGTGCCACCAGCAGAGGTGAGACAGGTCATCAGCCCCAGCATTTT. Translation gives CATSRGETGHQPQHF.

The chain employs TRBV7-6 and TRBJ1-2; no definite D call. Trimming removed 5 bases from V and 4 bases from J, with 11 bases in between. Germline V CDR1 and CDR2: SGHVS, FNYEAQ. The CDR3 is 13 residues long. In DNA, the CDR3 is TGTGCCAGCAGCAAGGAATTGGGCTATGGCTACACCTTC. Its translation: CASSKELGYGYTF.

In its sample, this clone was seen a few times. Here the CDR3 reads CASTPLSNQPQHF. CDR3 nucleotides: TGTGCCAGCACCCCGTTGAGCAATCAGCCCCAGCATTTT. The rearrangement links TRBV7-9 to TRBJ1-5; no clear D gene. The V and J ends lost 7 bases and 1 base respectively, with 8 bases between them. The CDR3 sequence is 13 residues long. Germline V CDR1 and CDR2: SEHNR, FQNEAQ (reference sequence).

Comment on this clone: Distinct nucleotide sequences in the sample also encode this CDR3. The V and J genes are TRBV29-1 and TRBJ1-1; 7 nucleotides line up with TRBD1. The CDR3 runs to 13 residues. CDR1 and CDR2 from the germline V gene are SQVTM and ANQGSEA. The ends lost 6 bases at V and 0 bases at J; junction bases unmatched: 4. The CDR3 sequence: CSVSGQMNTEAFF. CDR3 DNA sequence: TGCAGCGTGTCGGGACAGATGAACACTGAAGCTTTCTTT.

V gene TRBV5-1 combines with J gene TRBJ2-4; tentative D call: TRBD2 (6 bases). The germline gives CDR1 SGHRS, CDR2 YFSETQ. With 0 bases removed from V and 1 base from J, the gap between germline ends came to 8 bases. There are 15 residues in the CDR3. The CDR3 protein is CASSLEEGAKNIQYF. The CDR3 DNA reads TGCGCCAGCAGCTTGGAGGAGGGGGCCAAAAACATTCAGTACTTC.

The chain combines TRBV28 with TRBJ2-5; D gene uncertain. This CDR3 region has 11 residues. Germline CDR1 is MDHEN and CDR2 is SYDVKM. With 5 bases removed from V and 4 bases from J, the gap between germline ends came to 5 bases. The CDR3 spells CASSALETQYF. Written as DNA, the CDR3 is TGTGCCAGCAGTGCATTAGAGACCCAGTACTTC.

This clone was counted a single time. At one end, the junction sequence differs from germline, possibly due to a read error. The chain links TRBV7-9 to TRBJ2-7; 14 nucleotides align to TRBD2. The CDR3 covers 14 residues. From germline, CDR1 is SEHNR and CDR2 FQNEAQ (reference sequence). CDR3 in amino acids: CASSSTSGRAIIDF. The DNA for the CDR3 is TGTGCCAGCAGCTCGACTAGCGGGAGGGCCATCATCGACTTC.

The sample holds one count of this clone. The CDR3 sequence is CASSESQGRLYFSPLHF. The CDR3 DNA reads TGTGCCAGCAGTGAATCCCAAGGACGCCTGTATTTTTCACCCCTCCACTTT. This chain joins TRBV6-1 and TRBJ1-6, with D unclear. Germline CDR1 and CDR2: MNHNS and SASEGT. The CDR3 is 17 amino acids. V was clipped by 2 bases and J by 9 bases, with 20 bases between them.

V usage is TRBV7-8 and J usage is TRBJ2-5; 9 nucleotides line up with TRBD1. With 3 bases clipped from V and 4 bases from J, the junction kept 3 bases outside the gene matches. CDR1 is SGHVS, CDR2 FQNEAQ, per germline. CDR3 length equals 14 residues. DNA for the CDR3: TGTGCCAGCAGCTTTACAGGGGGCATAGAGACCCAGTACTTC. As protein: CASSFTGGIETQYF.

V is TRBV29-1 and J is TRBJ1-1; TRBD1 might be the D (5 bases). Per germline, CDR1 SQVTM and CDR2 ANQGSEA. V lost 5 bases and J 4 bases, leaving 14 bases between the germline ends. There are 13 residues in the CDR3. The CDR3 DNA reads TGCAGCGTTATCGGCAGGGCCGGCACTGAAGCTTTCTTT. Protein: CSVIGRAGTEAFF.

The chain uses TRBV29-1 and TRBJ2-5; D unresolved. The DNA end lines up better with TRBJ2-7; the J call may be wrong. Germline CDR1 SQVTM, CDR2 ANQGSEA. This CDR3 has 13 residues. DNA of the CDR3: TGCAGCGTTGTTTCTCTCAGCCCTTACGAGCAGTACTTC. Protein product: CSVVSLSPYEQYF.

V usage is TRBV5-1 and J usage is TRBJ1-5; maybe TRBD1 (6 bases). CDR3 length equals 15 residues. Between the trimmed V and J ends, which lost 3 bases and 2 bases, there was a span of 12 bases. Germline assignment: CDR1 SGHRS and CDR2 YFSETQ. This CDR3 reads CASSSTTGRNQPQHF. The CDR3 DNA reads TGCGCCAGCAGCTCGACCACAGGGCGCAATCAGCCCCAGCATTTT.

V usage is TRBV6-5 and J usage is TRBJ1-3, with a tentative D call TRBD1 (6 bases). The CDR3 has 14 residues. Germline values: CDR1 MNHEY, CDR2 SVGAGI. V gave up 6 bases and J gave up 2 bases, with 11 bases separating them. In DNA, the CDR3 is TGTGCCAGCAGCCCACAGGGAGCTGGAAACACCATATATTTT. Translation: CASSPQGAGNTIYF.

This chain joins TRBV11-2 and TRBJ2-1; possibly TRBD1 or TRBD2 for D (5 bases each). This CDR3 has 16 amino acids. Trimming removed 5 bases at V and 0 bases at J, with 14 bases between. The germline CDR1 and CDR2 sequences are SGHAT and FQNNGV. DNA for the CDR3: TGTGCCAGCAGCCCTCTTTCAGGGACCTCCTACAATGAGCAGTTCTTC. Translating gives CASSPLSGTSYNEQFF.

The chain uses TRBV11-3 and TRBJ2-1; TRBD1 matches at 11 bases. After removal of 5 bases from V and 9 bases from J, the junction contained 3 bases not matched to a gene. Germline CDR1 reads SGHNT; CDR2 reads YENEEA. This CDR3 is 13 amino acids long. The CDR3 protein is CASSQGTGGEQFF. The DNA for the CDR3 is TGTGCCAGCAGCCAAGGGACAGGGGGTGAGCAGTTCTTC. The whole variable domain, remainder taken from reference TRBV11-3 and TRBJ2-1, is EAGVVQSPRYKIIEKKQPVAFWCNPISGHNTLYWYLQNLGQGPELLIRYENEEAVDDSQLPKDRFSAERLKGVDSTLKIQPAELGDSAVYLCASSQGTGGEQFFGPGTRLTVL.

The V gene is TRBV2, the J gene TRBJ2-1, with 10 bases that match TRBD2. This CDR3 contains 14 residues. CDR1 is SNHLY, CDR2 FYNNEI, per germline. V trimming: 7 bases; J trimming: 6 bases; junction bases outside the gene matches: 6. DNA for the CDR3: TGTGCCAGCAAATCTAGCGGGAGTATCAATGAGCAGTTCTTC. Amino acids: CASKSSGSINEQFF.

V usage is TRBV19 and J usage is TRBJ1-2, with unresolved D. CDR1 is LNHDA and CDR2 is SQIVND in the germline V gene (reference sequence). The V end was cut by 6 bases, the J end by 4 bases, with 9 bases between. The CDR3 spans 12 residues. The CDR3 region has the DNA TGTGCCAGTAGACCTCCTATCTATGGCTACACCTTC. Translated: CASRPPIYGYTF. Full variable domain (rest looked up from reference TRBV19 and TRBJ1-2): DGGITQSPKYLFRKEGQNVTLSCEQNLNHDAMYWYRQDPGQGLRLIYYSQIVNDFQKGDIAEGYSVSREKKESFPLTVTSAQKNPTAFYLCASRPPIYGYTFGSGTRLTVV.

The CDR3 loop reads CASGRGQEKLFF. Written as DNA, the CDR3 is TGTGCCAGCGGCAGGGGGCAGGAAAAACTGTTTTTT. The chain recombines TRBV28 with TRBJ1-4, with TRBD1 matching 8 bases. CDR1 is MDHEN, CDR2 SYDVKM, per germline. This CDR3 spans 12 amino acids. The V and J ends lost 8 bases and 8 bases, in that order; junction bases with no gene match: 4.

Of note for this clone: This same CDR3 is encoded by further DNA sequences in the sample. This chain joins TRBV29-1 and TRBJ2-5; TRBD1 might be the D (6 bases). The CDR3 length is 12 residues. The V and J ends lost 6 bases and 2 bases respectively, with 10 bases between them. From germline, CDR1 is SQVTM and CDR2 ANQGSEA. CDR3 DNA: TGCAGCGTCGGTGACAGGCAAGAGACCCAGTACTTC. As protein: CSVGDRQETQYF. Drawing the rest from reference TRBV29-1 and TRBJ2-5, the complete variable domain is SAVISQKPSRDICQRGTSLTIQCQVDSQVTMMFWYRQQPGQSLTLIATANQGSEATYESGFVIDKFPISRPNLTFSTLTVSNMSPEDSSIYLCSVGDRQETQYFGPGTRLLVL.

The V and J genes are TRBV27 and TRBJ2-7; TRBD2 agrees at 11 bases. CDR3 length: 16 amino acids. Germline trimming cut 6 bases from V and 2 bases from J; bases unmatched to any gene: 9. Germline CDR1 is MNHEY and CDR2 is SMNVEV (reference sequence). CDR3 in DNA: TGTGCCAGCAGGGAAAAACCGGGACTAGCGGCCTACGAGCAGTACTTC. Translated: CASREKPGLAAYEQYF.

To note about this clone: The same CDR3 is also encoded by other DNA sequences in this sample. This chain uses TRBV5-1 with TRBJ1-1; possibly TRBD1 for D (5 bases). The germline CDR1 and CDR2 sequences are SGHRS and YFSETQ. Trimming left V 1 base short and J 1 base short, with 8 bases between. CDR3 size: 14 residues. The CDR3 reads CASSLLQENTEAFF. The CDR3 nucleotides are TGCGCCAGCAGCTTGTTACAGGAGAACACTGAAGCTTTCTTT.

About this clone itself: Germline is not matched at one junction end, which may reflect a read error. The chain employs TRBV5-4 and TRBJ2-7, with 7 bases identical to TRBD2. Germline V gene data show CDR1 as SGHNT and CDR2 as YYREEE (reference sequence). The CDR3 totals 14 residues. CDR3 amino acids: CASSLERGSGFQGF. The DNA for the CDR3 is TGTGCCAGCAGCTTGGAGCGCGGTAGCGGGTTCCAAGGCTTC.

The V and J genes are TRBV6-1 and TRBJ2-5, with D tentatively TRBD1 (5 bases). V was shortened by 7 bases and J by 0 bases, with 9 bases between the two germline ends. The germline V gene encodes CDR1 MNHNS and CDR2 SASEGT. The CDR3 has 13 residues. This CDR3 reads CASIQGNQETQYF. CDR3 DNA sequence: TGTGCCAGCATCCAGGGCAACCAAGAGACCCAGTACTTC.

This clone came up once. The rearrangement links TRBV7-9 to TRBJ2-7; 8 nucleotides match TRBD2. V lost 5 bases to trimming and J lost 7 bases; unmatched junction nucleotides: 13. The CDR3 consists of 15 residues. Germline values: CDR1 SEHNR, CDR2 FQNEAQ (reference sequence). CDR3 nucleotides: TGTGCCAGCAGCCCCCGGGGGGGGGCTCAGGGGGAGCAGTACTTC. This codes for CASSPRGGAQGEQYF. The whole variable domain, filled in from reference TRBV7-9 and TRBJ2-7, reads DTGVSQNPRHKITKRGQNVTFRCDPISEHNRLYWYRQTLGQGPEFLTYFQNEAQLEKSRLLSDRFSAERPKGSFSTLEIQRTEQGDSAMYLCASSPRGGAQGEQYFGPGTRLTVT.

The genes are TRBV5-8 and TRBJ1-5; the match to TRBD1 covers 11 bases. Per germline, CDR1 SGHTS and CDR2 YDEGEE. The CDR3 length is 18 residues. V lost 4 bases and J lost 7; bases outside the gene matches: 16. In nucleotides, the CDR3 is TGTGCCAGCAGCCTTAGGAGGCAGGGGGACAGGGGGAACCAGCCCCAGCATTTT. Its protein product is CASSLRRQGDRGNQPQHF.

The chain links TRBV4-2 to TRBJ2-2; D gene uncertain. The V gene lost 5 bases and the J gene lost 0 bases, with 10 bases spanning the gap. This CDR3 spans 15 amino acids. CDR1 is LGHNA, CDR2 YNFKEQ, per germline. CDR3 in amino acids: CASSTRGANTGELFF. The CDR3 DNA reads TGTGCCAGCAGCACCCGCGGCGCGAACACCGGGGAGCTGTTTTTT.